Below, 22 T cell receptor beta chains from the same sample are listed, as sequenced in a study of OX40 agonist ivuxolimab in advanced cancers. The library was prepared using the immunoSEQ multiplex PCR assay. Drawn from immuneACCESS, this table holds only the in-frame rearrangements with V and J called that TCRdb kept. Clones are partly lost; checked studies trace under half to an unresolved V gene and leave the rest unexplained. Across this sample there are about 76,000 clones, with 70% to 90% seen only once. The top ten constitute roughly 6% of the sample. This sample comprised CD4+ or CD8+ T cells sorted from blood, obtained in a trial of the OX40 agonist ivuxolimab. These receptors originate from an adult with an advanced solid tumor such as melanoma, head and neck, liver or kidney cancer.

This clone was recorded only once. V usage is TRBV15 and J usage is TRBJ2-3; D unresolved. This CDR3 spans 15 amino acids. Deletions cut 0 bases from V and 8 bases from J, with 15 bases between. Germline V gene sequence: CDR1 LNHNV, CDR2 YYDKDF (reference sequence). The CDR3 nucleotides read TGTGCCACCAGCAGAGATCGGCCCGTGTCATTTACGCAGTATTTT. This translates into CATSRDRPVSFTQYF.

The chain employs TRBV2 and TRBJ2-5; 11 bases fit TRBD2. The better agreement between TRBJ2-7 and the DNA end casts doubt on the J call. The CDR3 is 15 residues long. Germline V lookup: CDR1 SNHLY, CDR2 FYNNEI. CDR3 in DNA: TGTGCCAGCAGTGAGCAAGGGACTAGCGGCTACGAGCAGTACTTC. Protein product: CASSEQGTSGYEQYF.

The chain couples TRBV7-2 to TRBJ2-7; D is ambiguous. In germline, CDR1 is SGHTA, CDR2 FQGNSA. The CDR3 contains 14 residues. Trimming took off 0 bases at V and 0 bases at J, with 6 bases between the two ends. The DNA of the CDR3 is TGTGCCAGCAGCTTAGCAGGGTACTCCTACGAGCAGTACTTC. Amino acid sequence: CASSLAGYSYEQYF.

Here the CDR3 DNA reads TGTGCCAGCAGTTATTCCGGGACACGGGGAGGGGAGCAGTACTTC. This codes for CASSYSGTRGGEQYF. The chain combines TRBV6-5 with TRBJ2-7; possible D gene TRBD2, 7 bases. The germline CDR1 and CDR2 sequences are MNHEY and SVGAGI. This CDR3 has 15 residues. The germline V and J ends were trimmed by 3 bases and 7 bases, with 19 bases remaining between them.

The chain recombines TRBV5-6 with TRBJ1-3, with D uncertain. Per germline, CDR1 SGHDT and CDR2 YYEEEE. This CDR3 comprises 15 residues. The V end was cut by 0 bases, the J end by 0 bases, with 7 bases between. The CDR3 loop is CASSLVGNSGNTIYF. The CDR3 DNA reads TGTGCCAGCAGCTTGGTGGGTAACTCTGGAAACACCATATATTTT.

This clone appeared a single time. The chain joins TRBV5-6 to TRBJ2-7; D gene ambiguous. CDR1 SGHDT and CDR2 YYEEEE come from the germline V gene. V lost 4 bases, J lost 0 bases, and 8 bases lay in between. The CDR3 loop spans 13 amino acids. The CDR3 nucleotides are TGTGCCAGCAGCAATCAGGCCTCCTACGAGCAGTACTTC. Encoded protein: CASSNQASYEQYF.

The V call is TRBV14, the J call TRBJ1-1, with a weak D call TRBD1 (6 bases). This CDR3 spans 13 amino acids. Trimming pared 4 bases from V and 4 bases from J, leaving 10 bases between. Germline V gene lookup returns CDR1 SGHDN and CDR2 FVKESK. CDR3 amino acids: CASSLQGSTEAFF. CDR3 nucleotide sequence: TGTGCCAGCAGCCTCCAGGGGTCCACTGAAGCTTTCTTT.

This chain links TRBV5-1 with TRBJ2-5; D possibly matches TRBD1 or TRBD2 (5 bases each). The germline gives CDR1 SGHRS, CDR2 YFSETQ. The V gene lost 0 bases and the J gene lost 11 bases, with 17 bases spanning the gap. This CDR3 is built from 14 residues. The CDR3 coding sequence is TGCGCCAGCAGCTTGGAGAATCCCATGGGGGAGCAGTACTTC. Its translation is CASSLENPMGEQYF.

This clone was found a few times. The V gene is TRBV5-4, the J gene TRBJ2-1; 8 positions match TRBD2. CDR3 length: 14 amino acids. Germline V gene data show CDR1 as SGHNT and CDR2 as YYREEE (reference sequence). V was pared by 0 bases and J by 8 bases, with 4 bases of the junction left unmatched. CDR3 DNA: TGTGCCAGCAGCTTGGCGGGGGGGCGCGATGAGCAGTTCTTC. Translation: CASSLAGGRDEQFF.

The CDR3 protein is CASGQGINQPQHF. CDR3 bases: TGTGCCAGTGGACAGGGCATTAATCAGCCCCAGCATTTT. This chain joins TRBV19 and TRBJ1-5; 8 bases match TRBD1. Trimming removed 8 bases from V and 4 bases from J; junction bases left unmatched: 4. Germline V lookup: CDR1 LNHDA, CDR2 SQIVND (reference sequence). The CDR3 runs 13 residues. Full variable domain (missing parts from reference TRBV19 and TRBJ1-5): DGGITQSPKYLFRKEGQNVTLSCEQNLNHDAMYWYRQDPGQGLRLIYYSQIVNDFQKGDIAEGYSVSREKKESFPLTVTSAQKNPTAFYLCASGQGINQPQHFGDGTRLSIL.

CDR3 sequence (DNA): TGTGCCAGTAGGAAGTCCGGGACAGCGAACACTGAAGCTTTCTTT. Protein sequence: CASRKSGTANTEAFF. The chain links TRBV19 to TRBJ1-1; TRBD1 aligns across 7 bases. V shed 6 bases and J 1 base; nucleotides not matched to a gene: 8. Germline V CDR1 and CDR2: LNHDA, SQIVND (reference sequence). CDR3 length: 15 residues.

Remarks on this clone: A read error may be the cause here, since a much bigger clone is one base away. The rearrangement uses TRBV10-1 and TRBJ1-2, with TRBD1 as a possible D gene (6 bases). The germline V gene encodes CDR1 WNHNN and CDR2 SYGVQD (reference sequence). This CDR3 spans 14 amino acids. V shed 6 bases and J shed 2 bases, with 13 bases lying between them. CDR3 DNA: TGCGCCAGCAGCGGGGGCACTCAGAACTATGGCTACACCTTC. Protein product: CASSGGTQNYGYTF.

This chain joins TRBV15 and TRBJ2-3; D gene unclear. Germline lookup yields CDR1 LNHNV and CDR2 YYDKDF (reference sequence). V was cut by 3 bases and J by 5 bases, with 6 bases left in between. There are 12 residues in the CDR3. The CDR3 reads CATSSLVDTQYF. The CDR3, as DNA: TGTGCCACCAGCAGTCTAGTAGATACGCAGTATTTT.

This clone was counted many times. The V and J genes are TRBV19 and TRBJ2-7; D may be TRBD2 (6 bases). CDR3 size: 11 residues. Trimming left V 5 bases short and J 4 bases short, with 6 bases between. In germline, CDR1 is LNHDA, CDR2 SQIVND (reference sequence). This CDR3 is CASSGGYEQYF. The DNA of the CDR3 is TGTGCCAGTAGTGGGGGGTACGAGCAGTACTTC.

The V and J genes are TRBV6-1 and TRBJ1-1; tentatively, D is TRBD1 (6 bases). Per the germline V gene, CDR1 is MNHNS and CDR2 is SASEGT. There are 13 residues in the CDR3. Trimming cost V 4 bases and J 7 bases, with 13 bases left between them. The CDR3 here is CASSVGAGLEAFF. The DNA of the CDR3 is TGTGCCAGCAGTGTGGGGGCAGGCCTTGAAGCTTTCTTT.

CDR3 amino acids: CASSVPGGNEQYF. In DNA form, the CDR3 reads TGCGCCAGCAGCGTCCCGGGGGGGAACGAGCAGTACTTC. The chain couples TRBV5-1 to TRBJ2-7, with 8 bases lining up with TRBD2. CDR3 length: 13 amino acids. Losses at the gene ends were 4 bases for V and 5 bases for J; bases not matched to a gene: 5. Germline values: CDR1 SGHRS, CDR2 YFSETQ.

Only one count was recorded for this clone. V usage is TRBV29-1 and J usage is TRBJ2-3, with 10 bases fitting TRBD1. Per germline, CDR1 SQVTM and CDR2 ANQGSEA. V dropped 4 bases and J dropped 2; count of bases not matched to a gene: 12. This CDR3 is 17 amino acids long. CDR3 bases: TGCAGCGTTGTACGGACAGGGGGTTCGAGTCTCACAGATACGCAGTATTTT. Translating gives CSVVRTGGSSLTDTQYF.

This clone turned up a few times. The genes are TRBV29-1 and TRBJ1-1; D remains ambiguous. With 4 bases removed from V and 2 bases from J, the gap between germline ends came to 8 bases. This CDR3 has 12 residues. Germline CDR1 is SQVTM and CDR2 is ANQGSEA. The CDR3 coding sequence is TGCAGCGTTGGAGTGCCCAACACTGAAGCTTTCTTT. Residues: CSVGVPNTEAFF.

As to this clone: Other DNA sequences from this sample encode an identical CDR3 as well. This chain connects TRBV27 to TRBJ1-4; weak D call: TRBD1 (5 bases). Trimming cost V 5 bases and J 7 bases, with 14 bases left between them. The V gene's germline CDR1 is MNHEY and CDR2 SMNVEV (reference sequence). The CDR3 loop spans 14 amino acids. The CDR3, as DNA: TGTGCCAGCAGTCCAGGGCAGGGCAGTGAAAAACTGTTTTTT. Its translation is CASSPGQGSEKLFF.

V usage is TRBV12-5 and J usage is TRBJ1-4; 7 bases match TRBD1. CDR3 length equals 16 residues. Per germline, CDR1 LGHNT and CDR2 FRNRAP. V lost 1 base, J lost 3 bases, and 5 bases stayed unmatched. DNA for the CDR3: TGTGCTAGTGGTTTGGAACAGGGGAGGGCTAATGAAAAACTGTTTTTT. Protein sequence: CASGLEQGRANEKLFF.

This chain joins TRBV18 and TRBJ2-1, with 8 bases matching TRBD2. The germline V gene encodes CDR1 KGHSH and CDR2 LQKENI. The trim removed 0 bases at V and 7 bases at J, leaving 5 bases unmatched. The CDR3 is made up of 15 amino acids. The CDR3 region is CASSPPGRAGNEQFF. CDR3 sequence (DNA): TGTGCCAGCTCACCACCCGGGAGGGCGGGTAATGAGCAGTTCTTC.

The chain is built from TRBV29-1 and TRBJ2-7, with D possibly matching TRBD2 (5 bases). CDR1 is SQVTM, CDR2 ANQGSEA, per germline. This CDR3 region has 13 residues. Trimming shortened V by 5 bases and J by 5 bases, and 16 bases separated the two germline ends. CDR3 amino acids: CSVQLVRTHEQYF. The CDR3 DNA reads TGCAGCGTTCAACTAGTTAGAACCCACGAGCAGTACTTC.